These 5 T cell receptor beta chains were all obtained from the same sample, sequenced in a study of low-dose radiotherapy and immunotherapy resistance in tumors. Specified time point: before trial treatment. Both TCRalpha and TCRbeta chains were reverse transcribed with V-gene-specific primers. Using a constant-region primer together with a V-primer adapter, TCRs were subjected to roughly 20 PCR cycles of amplification. TCRdb ran MiXCR on the reads and lists one entry per CDR3 protein. The data hold around 69,000 distinct CDR3 sequences, with roughly 30% observed a single time. The sample was PBMCs, taken before treatment. The receptors were gathered from a female donor with ovarian cancer.

The chain combines TRBV5-1 with TRBJ1-5; D is ambiguous. This CDR3 contains 14 residues. Germline values: CDR1 SGHRS, CDR2 YFSETQ. V was clipped by 0 bases and J by 2 bases, with 6 bases between them. The CDR3 DNA sequence: TGCGCCAGCAGCTTGGATGGGGGCAATCAGCCCCAGCATTTT. It specifies CASSLDGGNQPQHF.

This clonotype showed up many times. The rearrangement joins TRBV18 to TRBJ2-1, with unresolved D. V shed 0 bases and J shed 6 bases, with 9 bases lying between them. The CDR3 has 14 residues. CDR1 KGHSH and CDR2 LQKENI come from the germline V gene. The CDR3 DNA reads as TGTGCCAGCTCACCACCAACCCAGCGCAATGAGCAGTTCTTC. Its translation: CASSPPTQRNEQFF.

The chain couples TRBV7-9 to TRBJ1-1; 9 bases are shared with TRBD1. The CDR3 has 13 amino acids. Per germline, CDR1 SEHNR and CDR2 FQNEAQ (reference sequence). J lost 5 bases, V lost 6 bases, and 4 bases had no gene match. This chain's CDR3 is CASSSGQGTEAFF. DNA of the CDR3: TGTGCCAGCAGTTCGGGACAGGGAACTGAAGCTTTCTTT.

This clonotype has only a few counts. The chain recombines TRBV12-3 or TRBV12-4 with TRBJ2-1; the D gene is possibly TRBD2 (5 bases). Trimming took 7 bases from V and 9 from J, leaving 16 bases between them. The CDR3 runs 13 residues. This CDR3 is CASTILGDLEQFF. The DNA of the CDR3 is TGTGCCAGCACCATATTGGGAGATCTTGAGCAGTTCTTC.

A word on this clonotype: Only one base separates this from a far larger clonotype, so it likely reflects a read error. This rearrangement joins TRBV5-1 to TRBJ2-5, with D uncertain. V dropped 0 bases and J dropped 11 bases, with 14 bases sitting between them. The CDR3 runs to 13 residues. CDR1 and CDR2 from the germline V gene are SGHRS and YFSETQ. CDR3 nucleotide sequence: TGCGCCAGCAGCTTGGGGGCCGTGAATGAGCAGTACTTC. Translating it yields CASSLGAVNEQYF.